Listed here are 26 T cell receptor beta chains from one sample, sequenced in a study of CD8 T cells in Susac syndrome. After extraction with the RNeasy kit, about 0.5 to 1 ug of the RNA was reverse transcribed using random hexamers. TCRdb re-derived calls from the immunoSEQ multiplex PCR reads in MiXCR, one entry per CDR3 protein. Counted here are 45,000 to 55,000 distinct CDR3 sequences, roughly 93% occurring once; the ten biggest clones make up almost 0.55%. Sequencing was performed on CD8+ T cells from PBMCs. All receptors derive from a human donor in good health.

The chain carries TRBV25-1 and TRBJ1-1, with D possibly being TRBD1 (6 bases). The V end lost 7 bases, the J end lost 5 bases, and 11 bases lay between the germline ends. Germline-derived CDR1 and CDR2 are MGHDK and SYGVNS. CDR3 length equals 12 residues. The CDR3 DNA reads TGTGCCAGCACCCGAGGGGGGACTGAAGCTTTCTTT. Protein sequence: CASTRGGTEAFF.

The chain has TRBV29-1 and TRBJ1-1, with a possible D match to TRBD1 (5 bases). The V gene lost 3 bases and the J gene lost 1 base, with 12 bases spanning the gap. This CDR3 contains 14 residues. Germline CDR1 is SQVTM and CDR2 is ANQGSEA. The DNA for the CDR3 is TGCAGCGTTGAGTCCGGGGGGAGGAACACTGAAGCTTTCTTT. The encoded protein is CSVESGGRNTEAFF. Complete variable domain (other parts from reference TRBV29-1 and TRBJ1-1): SAVISQKPSRDICQRGTSLTIQCQVDSQVTMMFWYRQQPGQSLTLIATANQGSEATYESGFVIDKFPISRPNLTFSTLTVSNMSPEDSSIYLCSVESGGRNTEAFFGQGTRLTVV.

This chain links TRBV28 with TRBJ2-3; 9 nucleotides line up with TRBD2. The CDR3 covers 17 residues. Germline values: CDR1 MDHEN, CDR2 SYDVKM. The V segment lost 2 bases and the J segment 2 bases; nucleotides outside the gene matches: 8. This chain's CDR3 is CASSLIAGEQFTDTQYF. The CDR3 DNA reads TGTGCCAGCAGTTTAATAGCGGGAGAGCAGTTCACAGATACGCAGTATTTT.

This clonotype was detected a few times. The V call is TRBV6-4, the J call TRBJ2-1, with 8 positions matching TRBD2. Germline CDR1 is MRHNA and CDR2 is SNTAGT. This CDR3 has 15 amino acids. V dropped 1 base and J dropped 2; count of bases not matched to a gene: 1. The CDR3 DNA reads TGTGCCAGCAGTGACTTAGCGGGGACCTACAATGAGCAGTTCTTC. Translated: CASSDLAGTYNEQFF.

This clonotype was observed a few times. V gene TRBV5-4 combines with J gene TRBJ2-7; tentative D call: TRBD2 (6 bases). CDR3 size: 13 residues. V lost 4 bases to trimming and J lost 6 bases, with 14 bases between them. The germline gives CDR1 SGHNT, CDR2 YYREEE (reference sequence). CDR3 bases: TGTGCCAGCAGCCCGGGACTCCGCGGCGAGCAGTACTTC. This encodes CASSPGLRGEQYF.

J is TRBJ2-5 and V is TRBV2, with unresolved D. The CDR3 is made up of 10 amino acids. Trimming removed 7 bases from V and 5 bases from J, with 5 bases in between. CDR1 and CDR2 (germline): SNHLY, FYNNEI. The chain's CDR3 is CASIPETQYF. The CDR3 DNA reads TGTGCCAGCATCCCGGAGACCCAGTACTTC.

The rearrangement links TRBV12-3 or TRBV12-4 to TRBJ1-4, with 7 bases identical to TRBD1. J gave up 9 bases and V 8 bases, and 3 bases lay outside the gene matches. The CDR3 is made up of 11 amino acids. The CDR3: CASAQGKKLFF. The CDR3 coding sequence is TGTGCCAGCGCACAGGGGAAAAAACTGTTTTTT.

DNA of the CDR3: TGTGCCAGCAGTTCAACACCGGGACGAAGGAAGATAAACGAAGGGCAGTACTTC. Amino acids: CASSSTPGRRKINEGQYF. This chain connects TRBV6-2 or TRBV6-3 to TRBJ2-7, with D possibly being TRBD1 or TRBD2 (5 bases each). CDR1 MNHEY and CDR2 SVGEGT come from the germline V gene. The CDR3 is 18 residues long. V lost 4 bases and J 9 bases, leaving 31 bases between the germline ends.

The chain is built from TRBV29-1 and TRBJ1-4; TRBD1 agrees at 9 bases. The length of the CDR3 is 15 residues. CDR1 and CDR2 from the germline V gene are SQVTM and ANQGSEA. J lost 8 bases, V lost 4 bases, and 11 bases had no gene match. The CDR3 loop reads CSVVDPTGGREKLFF. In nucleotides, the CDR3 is TGCAGCGTTGTGGACCCTACAGGGGGCCGGGAAAAACTGTTTTTT.

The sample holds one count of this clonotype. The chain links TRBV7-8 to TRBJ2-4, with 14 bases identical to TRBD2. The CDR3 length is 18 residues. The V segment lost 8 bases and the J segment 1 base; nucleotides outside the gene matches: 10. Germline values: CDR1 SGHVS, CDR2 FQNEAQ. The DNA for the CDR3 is TGTGCCAGCTCCCCGGGACTAGCGGGAGCTTGGGCCAAAAACATTCAGTACTTC. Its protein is CASSPGLAGAWAKNIQYF.

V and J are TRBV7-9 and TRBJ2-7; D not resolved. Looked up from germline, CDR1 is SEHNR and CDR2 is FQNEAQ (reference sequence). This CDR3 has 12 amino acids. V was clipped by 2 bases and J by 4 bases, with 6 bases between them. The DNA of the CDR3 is TGTGCCAGCAGCTTAAGCATGTACGAGCAGTACTTC. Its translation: CASSLSMYEQYF.

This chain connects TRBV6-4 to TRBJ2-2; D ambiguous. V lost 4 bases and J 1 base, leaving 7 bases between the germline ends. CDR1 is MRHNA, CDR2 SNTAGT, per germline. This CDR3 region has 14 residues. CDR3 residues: CASSAQENTGELFF. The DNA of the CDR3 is TGTGCCAGCAGTGCTCAGGAGAACACCGGGGAGCTGTTTTTT.

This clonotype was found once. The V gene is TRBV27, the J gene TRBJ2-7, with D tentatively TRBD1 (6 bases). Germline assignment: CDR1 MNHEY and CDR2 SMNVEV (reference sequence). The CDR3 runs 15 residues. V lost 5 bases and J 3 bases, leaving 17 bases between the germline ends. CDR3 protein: CASSPGQPRGYEQYF. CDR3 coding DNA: TGTGCCAGCAGTCCGGGACAACCCCGGGGCTACGAGCAGTACTTC.

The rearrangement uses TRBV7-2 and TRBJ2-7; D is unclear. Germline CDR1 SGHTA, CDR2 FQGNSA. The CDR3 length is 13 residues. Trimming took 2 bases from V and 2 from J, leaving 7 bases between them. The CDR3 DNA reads TGTGCCAGCAGCTTAAACCCTACCTACGAGCAGTACTTC. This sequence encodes CASSLNPTYEQYF.

CDR3 protein: CASSDSLSTNEQFF. DNA for the CDR3: TGTGCCAGCAGTGACTCCTTGTCTACCAATGAGCAGTTCTTC. V is TRBV6-4 and J is TRBJ2-1, with D unclear. Germline CDR1 and CDR2: MRHNA and SNTAGT. Trimming removed 0 bases at V and 6 bases at J, with 9 bases between. The length of the CDR3 is 14 residues.

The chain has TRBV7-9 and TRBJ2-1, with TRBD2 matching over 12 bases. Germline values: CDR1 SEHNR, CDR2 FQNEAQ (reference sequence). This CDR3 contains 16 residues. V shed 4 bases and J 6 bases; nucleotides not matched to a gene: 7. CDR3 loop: CASSYPLAGGLNEQFF. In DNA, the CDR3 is TGTGCCAGCAGCTATCCCCTAGCGGGAGGGCTCAATGAGCAGTTCTTC.

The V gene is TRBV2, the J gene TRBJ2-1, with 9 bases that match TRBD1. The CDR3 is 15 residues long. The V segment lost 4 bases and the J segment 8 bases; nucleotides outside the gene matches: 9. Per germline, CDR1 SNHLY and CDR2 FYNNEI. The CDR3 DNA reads TGTGCCAGCAGTGGTGGGACAGGGTCAATTCATGAGCAGTTCTTC. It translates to CASSGGTGSIHEQFF.

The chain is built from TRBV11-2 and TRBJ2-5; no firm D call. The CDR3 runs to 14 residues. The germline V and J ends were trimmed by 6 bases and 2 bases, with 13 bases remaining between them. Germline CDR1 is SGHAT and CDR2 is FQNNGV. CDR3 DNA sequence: TGTGCCAGCAGATTCGTACACAGTCAAGAGACCCAGTACTTC. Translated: CASRFVHSQETQYF.

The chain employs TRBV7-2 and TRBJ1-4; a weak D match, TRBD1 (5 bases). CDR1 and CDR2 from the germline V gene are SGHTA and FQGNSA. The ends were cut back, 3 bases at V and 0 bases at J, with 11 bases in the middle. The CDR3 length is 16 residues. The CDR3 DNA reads TGTGCCAGCAGCTTGGGGGGAGGGGCAACTAATGAAAAACTGTTTTTT. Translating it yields CASSLGGGATNEKLFF.

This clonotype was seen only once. This CDR3 reads CASSFGRQGGSKNIQYF. For the CDR3, the DNA is TGTGCCAGCAGCTTTGGTCGACAGGGCGGATCCAAAAACATTCAGTACTTC. V gene TRBV7-9 combines with J gene TRBJ2-4, with 7 bases identical to TRBD1. Per germline, CDR1 SEHNR and CDR2 FQNEAQ (reference sequence). This CDR3 contains 17 residues. Trimming at V came to 3 bases and at J to 2 bases, leaving 10 bases not matched to a gene.

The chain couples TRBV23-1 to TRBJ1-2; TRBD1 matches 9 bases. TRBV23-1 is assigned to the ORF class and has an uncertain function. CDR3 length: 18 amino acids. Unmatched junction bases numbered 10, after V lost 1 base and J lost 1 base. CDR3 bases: TGCGCCAGCAGTCAATACCCTTGGGGACAGGGTATTAACTATGGCTACACCTTC. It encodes CASSQYPWGQGINYGYTF.

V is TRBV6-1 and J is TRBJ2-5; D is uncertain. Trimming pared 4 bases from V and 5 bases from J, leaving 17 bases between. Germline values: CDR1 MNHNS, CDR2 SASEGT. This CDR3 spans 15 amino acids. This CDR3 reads CASSGIQTPRETQYF. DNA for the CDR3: TGTGCCAGCAGTGGAATTCAAACCCCTCGGGAGACCCAGTACTTC.

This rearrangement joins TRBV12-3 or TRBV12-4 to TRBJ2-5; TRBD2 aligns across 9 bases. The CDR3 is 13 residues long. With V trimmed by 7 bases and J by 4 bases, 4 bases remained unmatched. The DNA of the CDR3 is TGTGCCAGCACCCTTAGCGGGAGAGAGACCCAGTACTTC. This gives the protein CASTLSGRETQYF.

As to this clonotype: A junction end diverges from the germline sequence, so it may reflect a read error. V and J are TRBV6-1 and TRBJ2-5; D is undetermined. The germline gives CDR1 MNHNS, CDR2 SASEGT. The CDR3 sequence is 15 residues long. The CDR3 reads CASGEGPTTWETQYF. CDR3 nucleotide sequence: TGTGCCAGCGGTGAAGGACCTACCACGTGGGAGACCCAGTACTTC.

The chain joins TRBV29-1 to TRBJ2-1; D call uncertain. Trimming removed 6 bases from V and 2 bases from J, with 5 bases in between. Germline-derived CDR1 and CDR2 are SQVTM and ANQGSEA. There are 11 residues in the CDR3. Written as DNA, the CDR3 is TGCAGCGTAAACCCCTACAATGAGCAGTTCTTC. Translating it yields CSVNPYNEQFF.

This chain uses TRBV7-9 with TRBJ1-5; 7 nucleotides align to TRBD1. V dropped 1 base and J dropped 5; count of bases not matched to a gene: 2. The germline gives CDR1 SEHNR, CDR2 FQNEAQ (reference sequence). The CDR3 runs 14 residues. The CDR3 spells CASSLGQGDQPQHF. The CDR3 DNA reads TGTGCCAGCAGCTTAGGACAGGGAGATCAGCCCCAGCATTTT.